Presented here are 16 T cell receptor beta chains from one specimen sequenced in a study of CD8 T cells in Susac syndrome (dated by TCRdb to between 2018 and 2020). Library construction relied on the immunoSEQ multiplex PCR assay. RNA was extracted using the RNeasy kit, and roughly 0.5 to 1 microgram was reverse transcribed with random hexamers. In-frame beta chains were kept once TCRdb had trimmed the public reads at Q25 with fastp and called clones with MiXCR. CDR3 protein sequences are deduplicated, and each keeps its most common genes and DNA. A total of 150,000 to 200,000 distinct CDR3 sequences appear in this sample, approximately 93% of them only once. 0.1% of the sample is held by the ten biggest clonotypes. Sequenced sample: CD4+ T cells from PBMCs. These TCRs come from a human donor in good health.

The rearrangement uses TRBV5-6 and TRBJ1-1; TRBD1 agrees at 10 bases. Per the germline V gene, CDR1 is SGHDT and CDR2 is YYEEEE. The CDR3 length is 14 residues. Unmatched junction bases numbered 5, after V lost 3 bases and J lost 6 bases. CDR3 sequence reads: CASSWDRGSAEAFF. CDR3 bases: TGTGCCAGCAGCTGGGACAGGGGTAGCGCTGAAGCTTTCTTT.

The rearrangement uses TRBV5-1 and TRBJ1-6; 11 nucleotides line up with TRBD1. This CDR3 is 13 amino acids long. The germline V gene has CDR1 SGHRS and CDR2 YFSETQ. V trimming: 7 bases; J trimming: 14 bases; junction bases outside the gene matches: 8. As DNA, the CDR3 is TGCGCCAGCGGAGCTGGGACAGGGGGAGCCCTCCACTTT. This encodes CASGAGTGGALHF.

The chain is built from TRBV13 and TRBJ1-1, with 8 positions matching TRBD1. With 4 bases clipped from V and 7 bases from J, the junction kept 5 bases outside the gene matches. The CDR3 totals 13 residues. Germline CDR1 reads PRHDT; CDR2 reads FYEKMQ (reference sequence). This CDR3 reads CASSSTGEVEAFF. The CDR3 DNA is TGTGCCAGCAGCTCGACAGGGGAGGTTGAAGCTTTCTTT. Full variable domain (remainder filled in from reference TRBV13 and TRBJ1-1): AAGVIQSPRHLIKEKRETATLKCYPIPRHDTVYWYQQGPGQDPQFLISFYEKMQSDKGSIPDRFSAQQFSDYHSELNMSSLELGDSALYFCASSSTGEVEAFFGQGTRLTVV.

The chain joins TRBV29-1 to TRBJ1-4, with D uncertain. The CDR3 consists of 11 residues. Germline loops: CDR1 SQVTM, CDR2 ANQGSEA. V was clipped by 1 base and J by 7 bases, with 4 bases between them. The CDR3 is CSVEGGEKLFF. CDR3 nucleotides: TGCAGCGTTGAAGGAGGTGAAAAACTGTTTTTT.

The CDR3, as DNA: TGTGCCAGCAGTGACGGTGGGAGCTCCTACAATGAGCAGTTCTTC. Translated: CASSDGGSSYNEQFF. The chain joins TRBV6-2 or TRBV6-3 to TRBJ2-1, with D possibly matching TRBD2 (5 bases). Germline CDR1 MNHEY, CDR2 SVGEGT. Deletions cut 5 bases from V and 0 bases from J, with 11 bases between. This CDR3 has 15 residues.

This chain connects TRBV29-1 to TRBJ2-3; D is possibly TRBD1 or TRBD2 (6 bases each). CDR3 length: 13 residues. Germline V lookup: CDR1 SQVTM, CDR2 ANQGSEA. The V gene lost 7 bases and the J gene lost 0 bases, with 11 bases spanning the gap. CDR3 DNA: TGCAGCGCGAGGGGGACTAGCACAGATACGCAGTATTTT. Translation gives CSARGTSTDTQYF.

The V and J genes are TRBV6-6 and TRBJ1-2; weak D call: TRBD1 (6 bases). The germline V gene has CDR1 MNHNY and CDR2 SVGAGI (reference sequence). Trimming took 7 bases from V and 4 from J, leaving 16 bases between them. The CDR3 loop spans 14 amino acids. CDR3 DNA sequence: TGTGCCAGCACCCAGCAGGGGCTGGCCTATGGCTACACCTTC. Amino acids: CASTQQGLAYGYTF.

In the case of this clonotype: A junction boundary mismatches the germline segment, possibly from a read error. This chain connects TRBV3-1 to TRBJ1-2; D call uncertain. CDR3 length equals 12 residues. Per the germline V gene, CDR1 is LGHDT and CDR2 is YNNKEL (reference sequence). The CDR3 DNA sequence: TGTGCCAGCAGCCGAGTTGGGCCTGACGTCTACTTC. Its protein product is CASSRVGPDVYF.

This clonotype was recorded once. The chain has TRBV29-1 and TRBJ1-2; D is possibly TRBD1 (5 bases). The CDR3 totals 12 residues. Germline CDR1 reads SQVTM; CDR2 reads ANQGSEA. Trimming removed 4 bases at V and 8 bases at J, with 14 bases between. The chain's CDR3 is CSVVRGERGYTF. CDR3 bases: TGCAGCGTTGTTAGGGGAGAGAGGGGCTACACCTTC.

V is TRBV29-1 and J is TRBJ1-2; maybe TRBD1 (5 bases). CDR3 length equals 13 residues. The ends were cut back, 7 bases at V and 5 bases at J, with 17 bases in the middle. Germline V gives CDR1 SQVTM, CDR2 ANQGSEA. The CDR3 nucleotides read TGCAGCGCACAGGAAAATTCGGTTTATGGCTACACCTTC. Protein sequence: CSAQENSVYGYTF.

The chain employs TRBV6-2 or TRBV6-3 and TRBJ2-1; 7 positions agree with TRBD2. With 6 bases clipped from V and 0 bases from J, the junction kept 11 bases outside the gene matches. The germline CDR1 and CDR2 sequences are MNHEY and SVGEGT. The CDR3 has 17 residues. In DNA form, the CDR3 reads TGTGCCAGCAGCCACGTATTCGGGGGGTCCTCCTACAATGAGCAGTTCTTC. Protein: CASSHVFGGSSYNEQFF.

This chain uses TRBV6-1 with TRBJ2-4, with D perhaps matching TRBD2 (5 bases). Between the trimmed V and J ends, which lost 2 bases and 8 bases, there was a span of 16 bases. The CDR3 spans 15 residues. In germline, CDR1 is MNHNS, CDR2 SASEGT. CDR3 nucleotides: TGTGCCAGCAGTGAATCAACCGTCCGGCGGGACATTCAGTACTTC. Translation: CASSESTVRRDIQYF.

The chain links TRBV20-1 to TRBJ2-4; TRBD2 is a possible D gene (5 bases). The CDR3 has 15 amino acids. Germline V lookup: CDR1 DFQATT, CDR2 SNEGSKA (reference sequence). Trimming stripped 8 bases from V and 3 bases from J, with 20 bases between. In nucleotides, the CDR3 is TGCAGTACCAGCTTCGGGAAGTCGGTCAAAAACATTCAGTACTTC. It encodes CSTSFGKSVKNIQYF.

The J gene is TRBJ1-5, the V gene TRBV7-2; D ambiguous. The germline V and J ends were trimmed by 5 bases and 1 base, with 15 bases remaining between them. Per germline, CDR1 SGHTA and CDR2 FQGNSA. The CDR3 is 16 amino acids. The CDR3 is CASSRKAPGSNQPQHF. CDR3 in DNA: TGTGCCAGCAGCAGGAAGGCCCCCGGGAGCAATCAGCCCCAGCATTTT.

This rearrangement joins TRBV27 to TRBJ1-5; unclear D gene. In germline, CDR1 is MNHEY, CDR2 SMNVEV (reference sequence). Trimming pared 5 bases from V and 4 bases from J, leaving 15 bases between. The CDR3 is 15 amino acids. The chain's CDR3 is CASSPAAIWNQPQHF. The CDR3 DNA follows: TGTGCCAGCAGTCCTGCGGCCATATGGAATCAGCCCCAGCATTTT.

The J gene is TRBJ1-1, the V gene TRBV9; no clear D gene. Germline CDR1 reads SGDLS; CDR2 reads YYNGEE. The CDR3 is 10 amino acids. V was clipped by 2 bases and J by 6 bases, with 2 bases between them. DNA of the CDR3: TGTGCCAGCAGCGTCCCTGAAGCTTTCTTT. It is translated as CASSVPEAFF.